This TCR beta chain emerged from a study of blood T cell repertoires in COVID-19. The sample holds one count of this clone. Authors' processing steps: Nucleated cell number was recorded as an estimate derived from reference gene primer amplification. Profiled with immunoSEQ multiplex PCR; TCRdb holds only in-frame clones, not every one. That table is the source of V, J and clone size, and D and trimming were worked out from the DNA. Of just over 300,000 clones detected, 80% to 90% appear once; the ten largest clones hold approximately 4.1%. Germline V gene lookup returns CDR1 SNHLY and CDR2 FYNNEI. V was clipped by 6 bases and J by 3 bases, with 6 bases between them. There are 12 residues in the CDR3.

The genes are TRBV2 and TRBJ1-5, with D perhaps matching TRBD1 (5 bases). Sequencing was carried out using PBMCs or T cells enriched from blood (not recorded which). The sequence came from a man aged 30-40 years who had recovered from COVID-19. The CDR3 nucleotides read TGTGCCAGCAGCAGGGACAATCAGCCCCAGCATTTT. Its protein product is CASSRDNQPQHF.